This T cell receptor beta chain originates from a study of shared clonotypes between healthy human individuals. Only Caucasian adults living in Nashville, Tennessee made up the donor group. Libraries were prepared by immunoSEQ multiplex PCR; TCRdb keeps only in-frame clonotypes and omits some of them. The profile shows about 1.4 million clones, 95% to 97% of them singletons. With 6 bases removed from V and 4 bases from J, the gap between germline ends came to 16 bases. Germline CDR1 reads MDHEN; CDR2 reads SYDVKM. The CDR3 loop spans 14 amino acids. The chain combines TRBV28 with TRBJ2-7; D possibly corresponds to TRBD1 (6 bases). The source of this sequence is a man aged 25-45 years in good health. Sequenced material: naive CD4+ T cells sorted from blood. Subset here: CD45RA+ positively selected. CDR3 sequence: CASRPPGQIYEQYF. The CDR3, as DNA: TGTGCCAGCAGGCCGCCGGGACAAATTTACGAGCAGTACTTC.